This T cell receptor (beta chain) stems from a study of early T cells in non-severe SARS-CoV-2 infection. Looking at the study overall: Sequencing input comprised bulk RNA from unsorted whole blood; chain pairing was not available. Notes on the study in general: The study's VDJdb matching favored anti-spike CD8 responses and missed private and CD4 specificities.

Unique molecular identifiers (one per individual cDNA molecule) were attached. TCRdb re-called the 5' RACE reads with MiXCR, one entry per CDR3 protein. This table has 88,000 or so distinct CDR3 sequences, more than 12% appearing once. The germline V gene has CDR1 DFQATT and CDR2 SNEGSKA (reference sequence). V gave up 1 base and J gave up 4 bases, with 11 bases separating them. CDR3 size: 14 residues. A remark on this clonotype: Antigen unknown.

The rearrangement links TRBV20-1 to TRBJ1-5; the D gene is possibly TRBD1 (5 bases). The specimen was whole blood. The origin of this receptor is an adult who was a healthcare worker with PCR-confirmed SARS-CoV-2 infection or an uninfected control (not recorded which). CDR3 sequence reads: CSARVGGDNQPQHF. The CDR3, as DNA: TGCAGTGCTAGAGTGGGAGGGGATAATCAGCCCCAGCATTTT.